The sample holds one count of the clone carrying this T cell receptor (beta chain). This sample was included in a study of T cell changes during pregnancy in multiple sclerosis. TCRdb's copy holds only in-frame clones and misses some; the assay was immunoSEQ multiplex PCR. The data show about 100,000 clones, approximately 94% seen once. This CDR3 spans 16 amino acids. Germline V CDR1 and CDR2: KGHSH, LQKENI. The junction had 9 bases not matched to a gene; V was cut back by 1 base and J by 3 bases. Sequencing used peripheral blood, obtained before pregnancy. This TCR came from a female donor with multiple sclerosis, enrolled in a pregnancy study. The rearrangement joins TRBV18 to TRBJ2-7; the match to TRBD2 covers 7 bases. The CDR3: CASSPLRGGPHYEQYF. For the CDR3, the DNA is TGTGCCAGCTCACCACTAAGGGGAGGGCCTCACTACGAGCAGTACTTC. Filled out from reference TRBV18 and TRBJ2-7, the complete variable domain reads NAGVMQNPRHLVRRRGQEARLRCSPMKGHSHVYWYRQLPEEGLKFMVYLQKENIIDESGMPKERFSAEFPKEGPSILRIQQVVRGDSAAYFCASSPLRGGPHYEQYFGPGTRLTVT.